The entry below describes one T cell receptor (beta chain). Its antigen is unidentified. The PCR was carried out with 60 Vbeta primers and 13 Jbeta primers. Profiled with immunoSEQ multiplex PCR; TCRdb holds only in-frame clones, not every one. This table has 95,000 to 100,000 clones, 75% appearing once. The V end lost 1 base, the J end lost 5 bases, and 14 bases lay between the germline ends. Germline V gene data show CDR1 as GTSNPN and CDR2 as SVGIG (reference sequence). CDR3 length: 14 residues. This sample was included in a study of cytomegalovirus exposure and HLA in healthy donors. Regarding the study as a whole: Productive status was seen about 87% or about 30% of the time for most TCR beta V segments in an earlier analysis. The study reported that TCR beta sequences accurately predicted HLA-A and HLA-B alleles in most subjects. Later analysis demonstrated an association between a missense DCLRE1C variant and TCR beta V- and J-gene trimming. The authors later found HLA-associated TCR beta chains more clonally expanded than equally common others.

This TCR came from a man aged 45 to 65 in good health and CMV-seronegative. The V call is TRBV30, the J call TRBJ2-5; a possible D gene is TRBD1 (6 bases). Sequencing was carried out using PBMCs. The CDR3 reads CAWSGGRGRETQYF. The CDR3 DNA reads TGTGCCTGGAGTGGGGGCAGGGGTAGGGAGACCCAGTACTTC.